The clone carrying this T cell receptor beta chain was seen only a few times. Antigen: not known. The V and J ends lost 2 bases and 8 bases, in that order; junction bases with no gene match: 2. The CDR3 is 13 amino acids. Germline CDR1 and CDR2: SGHKS and YYEKEE (reference sequence). A lack of ophthalmopathy progression within 18 months defined stable Graves' hyperthyroidism. Patients aged 18 to 65 had newly diagnosed hyperthyroidism of under 2 months' duration. These data belong to a study of T cells in Graves' hyperthyroidism and ophthalmopathy. The TCR beta CDR3 regions underwent amplification using RNA transcripts as the source. Using the HTBI primer set, a first-round RT-PCR was run on the TCR CDR3. Each CDR3 protein gets one entry after TCRdb re-called the multiplex PCR reads with MiXCR. The sample lists fewer than 400,000 distinct CDR3 sequences; approximately 16% were seen once. Study-wide results and limits: Ophthalmopathy was separated from stable hyperthyroidism by a 13 V-J model.

Sequenced sample: blood. The TCR comes from a man between 25 and 39 years old with Graves' hyperthyroidism. The chain combines TRBV5-5 with TRBJ1-4; TRBD1 matches 8 bases. CDR3 DNA: TGTGCCAGCAGCTTCACAGGGGGAGAAAAACTGTTTTTT. Translated, it gives CASSFTGGEKLFF.